A selection of T cell receptor beta chains follows, all from one sample in a study of glioma-infiltrating T cells. MiXCR was run by TCRdb on the multiplex PCR reads, yielding one entry per CDR3 protein. The data contain 100,000 to 150,000 distinct CDR3 sequences, roughly 20% of them singletons. The sample comprised glioma tissue, nonneoplastic brain tissue, or PBMCs (not recorded which). The receptor source for this set is a human donor with low-grade glioma or glioblastoma, undergoing nonglioma brain surgery, or in good health (not recorded which). Both conserved end residues are part of each CDR3. A D gene is named only where the DNA matches it firmly. Clone sizes are given selectively: once, few, many, or a class where the clone is expanded.

>TRBD2|TRBJ2-5|many|TRBV4-2
CASSQTAGTSLETQYF
TGTGCCAGCAGCCAAACCGCCGGGACTAGCTTAGAGACCCAGTACTTC
>TRBD1|TRBJ1-1|few|TRBV3-1
CASSQPDRGGDTEAFF
TGTGCCAGCAGCCAACCAGACAGGGGGGGGGACACTGAAGCTTTCTTT
>TRBD1|TRBJ1-1|few|TRBV7-9
CASRLPGQGVLSAFF
TGTGCCAGCAGACTACCGGGACAGGGGGTACTTTCAGCTTTCTTT
>-|TRBJ2-2|-|TRBV29-1
CRVESGELFF
TGCAGAGTTGAATCCGGGGAGCTGTTTTTT
>-|TRBJ2-5|-|TRBV2
CASSQGRVVGSQETQYF
TGCGCCAGCAGCCAGGGGCGCGTCGTGGGGTCCCAAGAGACACAGTACTTC
>-|TRBJ1-1|-|TRBV4-1
CASSSSHQAADTEAFF
TGCGCCAGCAGCTCAAGTCACCAGGCGGCCGACACTGAAGCTTTCTTT
>-|TRBJ2-1|many|TRBV6-2/TRBV6-3
CASSYSLAGKQFF
TGTGCCAGCAGTTATTCTCTGGCGGGAAAGCAGTTCTTC
>TRBD1|TRBJ2-3|-|TRBV18
CASSPPYGTGGSDTKHF
TGTGCCAGCTCACCACCATATGGGACAGGTGGATCAGATACGAAGCATTTT
>-|TRBJ2-3|many|TRBV7-2
CASSRGHKPQYF
TGTGCCAGCAGCCGAGGACACAAACCGCAGTATTTT
>-|TRBJ2-3|-|TRBV19
CASSVGYTGTGSDTQYF
TGTGCCAGTAGCGTGGGATATACAGGGACGGGCTCAGATACGCAGTATTTT
>TRBD1|TRBJ2-5|many|TRBV2
CASKIPGTEGTQYF
TGTGCCAGCAAGATCCCCGGGACAGAAGGGACCCAGTACTTC
>TRBD2|TRBJ2-5|many|TRBV20-1
CSARPPTLAGGETQYF
TGCAGTGCTAGGCCCCCTACACTAGCGGGAGGGGAGACCCAGTACTTC
>TRBD2|TRBJ2-1|-|TRBV20-1
CSARDGPGGGAPWGYNEQFF
TGCAGTGCTAGAGATGGACCTGGCGGGGGGGCCCCCTGGGGGTACAATGAGCAGTTCTTC
>-|TRBJ1-1|many|TRBV28
CASRDSTAMAEAFF
TGTGCCAGCAGAGACTCGACGGCCATGGCTGAAGCTTTCTTT
>TRBD2|TRBJ2-1|many|TRBV5-1
CASSNGLAGVDEQFF
TGCGCCAGCAGCAACGGACTAGCGGGAGTGGATGAGCAGTTCTTC
>-|TRBJ1-1|many|TRBV12-3/TRBV12-4
CASSLYRNTEAFF
TGTGCCAGCAGTTTATACAGGAACACTGAAGCTTTCTTT
>-|TRBJ1-1|many|TRBV4-3
CASSQGRVGTEAFF
TGCGCCAGCAGCCAAGGGCGAGTGGGCACTGAAGCTTTCTTT
>-|TRBJ1-5|many|TRBV28
CASGVGNHQPQHF
TGTGCCAGCGGGGTCGGTAATCATCAGCCCCAGCATTTT
>-|TRBJ1-1|-|TRBV4-1
CASSQDYDRTRVF
TGCGCCAGCAGCCAAGATTATGACCGCACGCGCGTCTTT
>TRBD1|TRBJ1-5|many|TRBV7-9
CASSPGTGRNQPQHF
TGTGCCAGCAGCCCCGGGACAGGGAGAAATCAGCCCCAGCATTTT
>TRBD2|TRBJ2-7|-|TRBV10-1
CASSDSLARSYEKYF
TGCGCCAGCAGTGATTCACTAGCGCGGTCCTACGAGAAGTACTTC
>-|TRBJ2-7|-|TRBV6-2/TRBV6-3
CASSYSQLKYETSYEQYF
TGTGCCAGCAGTTACTCGCAGCTTAAATACGAGACCTCCTACGAGCAGTACTTC
>TRBD2|TRBJ2-3|many|TRBV7-6
CASSRDYTDTQYF
TGTGCCAGCAGCCGGGACTACACAGATACGCAGTATTTT
>TRBD2|TRBJ2-1|many|TRBV7-2
CASSVAGGYNEQFF
TGTGCCAGCAGCGTAGCGGGAGGTTACAATGAGCAGTTCTTC
>TRBD2|TRBJ2-1|-|TRBV20-1
CSARKGLAACNEQFF
TGCAGTGCTAGAAAAGGGCTAGCGGCTTGCAATGAGCAGTTCTTC
>-|TRBJ1-2|many|TRBV18
CASSHPAERVDYGYTF
TGTGCCAGCTCACACCCGGCAGAGAGAGTGGACTATGGCTACACCTTC
>-|TRBJ1-5|few|TRBV19
CASSTQLGSNQPQHF
TGTGCCAGTAGTACTCAGTTGGGTAGCAATCAGCCCCAGCATTTT
>-|TRBJ2-7|-|TRBV27
CACSLEGDGNEQYF
TGTGCCTGCAGTTTAGAGGGGGATGGGAACGAGCAGTACTTC
>TRBD2|TRBJ2-1|many|TRBV7-2
CASSPSGMSSYNEQFF
TGTGCCAGCAGCCCTAGCGGAATGAGCTCCTACAATGAGCAGTTCTTC
>TRBD2|TRBJ2-3|-|TRBV5-4
CASSVGLAGAIDTQYF
TGTGCCAGCAGCGTGGGACTAGCGGGAGCCATAGATACGCAGTATTTT
>-|TRBJ2-7|-|TRBV7-9
CASSPSPSALFF
TGTGCCAGCAGCCCTAGCCCTAGCGCCCTGTTCTTC
>-|TRBJ2-5|-|TRBV9
CASSAGKFQETQYF
TGTGCCAGCAGTGCAGGCAAATTCCAAGAGACCCAGTACTTC
>-|TRBJ2-3|-|TRBV7-2
CASSKEDLVSWDTQYF
TGTGCCAGCAGCAAAGAGGACTTAGTATCTTGGGATACGCAGTATTTT
>-|TRBJ2-3|many|TRBV20-1
CSARQGWDTQYF
TGCAGTGCTAGACAGGGGTGGGATACGCAGTATTTT